A single sample is the source of the 16 T cell receptor beta chains below, sequenced in a study of cytomegalovirus exposure and HLA in healthy donors. PCR employed 60 Vbeta and 13 Jbeta primers. The table came from immunoSEQ multiplex PCR; TCRdb's copy has only in-frame clones and leaves some out. The sample has over 150,000 clones, approximately 84% seen once; the top ten hold 4.8%. Sequencing used PBMCs. Receptors originate from a man aged 18 to 35 in good health and CMV-seronegative.

V and J are TRBV2 and TRBJ1-2; perhaps TRBD1 as D (5 bases). From germline, CDR1 is SNHLY and CDR2 FYNNEI. The CDR3 loop spans 13 amino acids. Trimming shortened V by 6 bases and J by 6 bases, and 14 bases separated the two germline ends. CDR3 region: CASRETVDDGYTF. Here the CDR3 DNA reads TGTGCCAGCAGAGAGACAGTCGACGATGGCTACACCTTC.

The chain couples TRBV7-9 to TRBJ2-1; 7 bases fit TRBD2. The CDR3 loop spans 14 amino acids. CDR1 is SEHNR, CDR2 FQNEAQ, per germline (reference sequence). The V and J ends lost 1 base and 9 bases, in that order; junction bases with no gene match: 6. The CDR3 bases are TGTGCCAGCAGCTTAGTTGGACTAGATATTGAGCAGTTCTTC. It codes for CASSLVGLDIEQFF.

V usage is TRBV2 and J usage is TRBJ2-7; D remains unclear. The CDR3 loop spans 14 amino acids. CDR1 SNHLY and CDR2 FYNNEI come from the germline V gene. The germline V and J ends were trimmed by 1 base and 0 bases, with 7 bases remaining between them. This chain's CDR3 is CASSEGAYSYEQYF. CDR3 nucleotide sequence: TGTGCCAGCAGTGAAGGGGCCTACTCCTACGAGCAGTACTTC.

This sequence joins TRBV5-1 and TRBJ2-5, with no clear D. From germline, CDR1 is SGHRS and CDR2 YFSETQ. V shed 2 bases and J shed 1 base, with 12 bases lying between them. The length of the CDR3 is 15 residues. The CDR3 bases are TGCGCCAGCAGCTTAAGCAGTAGCCTCCAAGAGACCCAGTACTTC. This sequence encodes CASSLSSSLQETQYF. Looking up the rest from reference TRBV5-1 and TRBJ2-5 gives the full variable domain: KAGVTQTPRYLIKTRGQQVTLSCSPISGHRSVSWYQQTPGQGLQFLFEYFSETQRNKGNFPGRFSGRQFSNSRSEMNVSTLELGDSALYLCASSLSSSLQETQYFGPGTRLLVL.

The V and J genes are TRBV2 and TRBJ1-1, with 9 bases matching TRBD1. J was trimmed by 5 bases and V by 7 bases; bases with no gene match: 8. CDR1 and CDR2 (germline): SNHLY, FYNNEI. CDR3 length: 14 residues. In nucleotides, the CDR3 is TGTGCCAGCATGAGGGGACAGGGAGGGACTGAAGCTTTCTTT. It encodes CASMRGQGGTEAFF.

The V gene is TRBV5-4, the J gene TRBJ2-5, with 9 bases fitting TRBD1. The J segment lost 5 bases and the V segment lost 3 bases, leaving 11 bases of the junction unmatched. The germline CDR1 and CDR2 sequences are SGHNT and YYREEE (reference sequence). This CDR3 has 16 residues. The CDR3 nucleotides are TGTGCCAGCAGCTCACCGGGACAGGGTCATCGTGAGACCCAGTACTTC. This codes for CASSSPGQGHRETQYF. The full variable domain, its missing parts supplied by reference TRBV5-4 and TRBJ2-5, is ETGVTQSPTHLIKTRGQQVTLRCSSQSGHNTVSWYQQALGQGPQFIFQYYREEENGRGNFPPRFSGLQFPNYSSELNVNALELDDSALYLCASSSPGQGHRETQYFGPGTRLLVL.

The chain joins TRBV7-2 to TRBJ2-3; possibly TRBD2 for D (6 bases). CDR3 length: 16 residues. V was clipped by 3 bases and J by 2 bases, with 15 bases between them. From germline, CDR1 is SGHTA and CDR2 FQGNSA. For the CDR3, the DNA is TGTGCCAGCAGCTTCGATTCGGGAGTGATCACAGATACGCAGTATTTT. As protein: CASSFDSGVITDTQYF.

This rearrangement joins TRBV7-9 to TRBJ2-7; the match to TRBD1 covers 7 bases. CDR3 size: 14 residues. The junction had 6 bases not matched to a gene; V was cut back by 5 bases and J by 2 bases. The V gene's germline CDR1 is SEHNR and CDR2 FQNEAQ (reference sequence). The CDR3: CASSPQGDPYEQYF. CDR3 nucleotide sequence: TGTGCCAGCAGCCCTCAGGGGGATCCCTACGAGCAGTACTTC.

J is TRBJ1-1 and V is TRBV7-6, with TRBD1 as a possible D gene (6 bases). V was pared by 1 base and J by 3 bases, with 21 bases between. CDR1 is SGHVS, CDR2 FNYEAQ, per germline. The CDR3 consists of 18 residues. CDR3 DNA: TGTGCCAGCAGCTTAGGGGTTCAGGGGCGAGGTGGAGACACTGAAGCTTTCTTT. Its protein is CASSLGVQGRGGDTEAFF.

V is TRBV19 and J is TRBJ1-5, with D unresolved. Trimming shortened V by 3 bases and J by 3 bases, and 6 bases separated the two germline ends. CDR1 and CDR2 (germline): LNHDA, SQIVND (reference sequence). This CDR3 is 13 amino acids long. In DNA form, the CDR3 reads TGTGCCAGTAGTATCGGGAACAATCAGCCCCAGCATTTT. Its protein product is CASSIGNNQPQHF.

V gene TRBV5-1 combines with J gene TRBJ2-1; a possible D gene is TRBD2 (5 bases). Germline V lookup: CDR1 SGHRS, CDR2 YFSETQ. CDR3 size: 16 residues. V shed 0 bases and J shed 3 bases, with 13 bases lying between them. The DNA for the CDR3 is TGCGCCAGCAGCTTGGCGCCATCTGAGGGCTACAATGAGCAGTTCTTC. This gives the protein CASSLAPSEGYNEQFF.

V and J are TRBV15 and TRBJ2-5; 7 bases agree with TRBD2. CDR1 LNHNV and CDR2 YYDKDF come from the germline V gene (reference sequence). Trimming at V came to 2 bases and at J to 2 bases, leaving 8 bases not matched to a gene. CDR3 length: 16 residues. The CDR3 loop reads CATSRSMPGRQETQYF. The CDR3 nucleotides read TGTGCCACCAGCAGATCCATGCCCGGGAGGCAAGAGACCCAGTACTTC. The full variable domain, its missing parts supplied by reference TRBV15 and TRBJ2-5, is DAMVIQNPRYQVTQFGKPVTLSCSQTLNHNVMYWYQQKSSQAPKLLFHYYDKDFNNEADTPDNFQSRRPNTSFCFLDIRSPGLGDTAMYLCATSRSMPGRQETQYFGPGTRLLVL.

The J gene is TRBJ2-7, the V gene TRBV7-2; maybe TRBD2 (5 bases). The CDR3 sequence is 15 residues long. Germline values: CDR1 SGHTA, CDR2 FQGNSA. V was clipped by 1 base and J by 3 bases, with 13 bases between them. CDR3 nucleotides: TGTGCCAGCAGCTTAGTTTCCGGGGAACTCTACGAGCAGTACTTC. Encoded protein: CASSLVSGELYEQYF.

The chain combines TRBV9 with TRBJ2-3, with D tentatively TRBD1 (6 bases). With 4 bases removed from V and 1 base from J, the gap between germline ends came to 16 bases. The CDR3 runs to 16 residues. CDR1 is SGDLS, CDR2 YYNGEE, per germline. CDR3 nucleotide sequence: TGTGCCAGCAGCTCCCACCAGGGGAGACGCACAGATACGCAGTATTTT. Its protein is CASSSHQGRRTDTQYF.

The rearrangement uses TRBV9 and TRBJ1-2; 7 bases align to TRBD1. V shed 3 bases and J 8 bases; nucleotides not matched to a gene: 10. This CDR3 region has 14 residues. Germline loops: CDR1 SGDLS, CDR2 YYNGEE. The CDR3 loop reads CASSARTGLKGYTF. CDR3 nucleotide sequence: TGTGCCAGCAGCGCTCGGACAGGCTTAAAGGGCTACACCTTC.

This chain joins TRBV19 and TRBJ1-5, with TRBD1 matching 8 bases. Germline CDR1 LNHDA, CDR2 SQIVND (reference sequence). V gave up 3 bases and J gave up 5 bases; unmatched junction bases: 6. This CDR3 spans 15 amino acids. This CDR3 is CASSILTGAYQPQHF. In DNA, the CDR3 is TGTGCCAGTAGTATTTTGACAGGGGCGTATCAGCCCCAGCATTTT.